A selection of T cell receptor beta chains follows, all from one sample in a study of blood T cell repertoires in COVID-19. This table comes from immunoSEQ multiplex PCR, and its TCRdb copy is limited to in-frame clones, with some not included. The sample contains roughly 180,000 clones, 80% to 90% of which appear only once. Sequenced material: peripheral blood. Receptors originate from a man in his 60s with acute or convalescent COVID-19. Each CDR3 is given with its conserved first and last residue. D genes are given only for firm matches. The size of a clone is reported for some rows only, either as once, few or many, or as a class for expanded clones.

j_call: TRBJ2-3
clone_size: NA
v_call: TRBV2
d_call: TRBD1
cdr3_nt: TGTGCCAGCAGGGCCGCTAGCAGGGGGCGTTGGACAGATACGCAGTATTTT
cdr3_aa: CASRAASRGRWTDTQYF

j_call: TRBJ2-5
clone_size: NA
v_call: TRBV10-3
d_call: NA
cdr3_nt: TGTGCCATCAGCGTCCAAGAGACCCAGTACTTC
cdr3_aa: CAISVQETQYF

j_call: TRBJ2-3
clone_size: NA
v_call: TRBV2
d_call: NA
cdr3_nt: TGTGCCGGGTTTAGCGGAGGAGCGGCAGATACGCAGTATTTT
cdr3_aa: CAGFSGGAADTQYF

j_call: TRBJ2-3
clone_size: once
v_call: TRBV20-1
d_call: NA
cdr3_nt: TGCAGTGCTAGTTATAGCACAGATACGCAGTATTTT
cdr3_aa: CSASYSTDTQYF

j_call: TRBJ1-2
clone_size: NA
v_call: TRBV11-2
d_call: TRBD1
cdr3_nt: TGTGCCAGCAGCTTAGTCGGACAGGGGGACTATGGCTACACCTTC
cdr3_aa: CASSLVGQGDYGYTF

j_call: TRBJ2-1
clone_size: NA
v_call: TRBV18
d_call: TRBD2
cdr3_nt: TGTGCCAGCTCACCGAGACCTAGCGGGCCTCTAAGCTCCTACAATGAGCAGTTCTTC
cdr3_aa: CASSPRPSGPLSSYNEQFF

j_call: TRBJ2-7
clone_size: NA
v_call: TRBV5-1
d_call: NA
cdr3_nt: TGCGCCAGCAGCTTGCGGGGAACCAACTCCTACGAGCAGTACTTC
cdr3_aa: CASSLRGTNSYEQYF

j_call: TRBJ1-2
clone_size: NA
v_call: TRBV9
d_call: TRBD1
cdr3_nt: TGTGCCAGCAGCGTTGGAGGACAGGGCTTGTATGGCTACACCTTC
cdr3_aa: CASSVGGQGLYGYTF

j_call: TRBJ2-7
clone_size: few
v_call: TRBV5-1
d_call: TRBD1
cdr3_nt: TGCGCCAGCAGCCCGGGACAGGGGGCTCGACGGAACGAGCAGTACTTC
cdr3_aa: CASSPGQGARRNEQYF

j_call: TRBJ1-1
clone_size: NA
v_call: TRBV11-2
d_call: TRBD1
cdr3_nt: TGTGCCAGCAGCTCCTACCGGGACAGGGGTCCTGAAGCTTTCTTT
cdr3_aa: CASSSYRDRGPEAFF

j_call: TRBJ1-1
clone_size: NA
v_call: TRBV5-1
d_call: TRBD1
cdr3_nt: TGCGCCAGCAGCTTGGAACCATCTTCCCTTACAGGGGAGAACACTGAAGCTTTCTTT
cdr3_aa: CASSLEPSSLTGENTEAFF

j_call: TRBJ1-5
clone_size: NA
v_call: TRBV27
d_call: NA
cdr3_nt: TGTGCCAGCAGTTTATCAGCCGGGTCTGGCAATCAGCCCCAGCATTTT
cdr3_aa: CASSLSAGSGNQPQHF

j_call: TRBJ2-7
clone_size: NA
v_call: TRBV2
d_call: TRBD2
cdr3_nt: TGTGCCAGCAGTGAGGGGGGCGGGAGGGCCCCCTACGAGCAGTACTTC
cdr3_aa: CASSEGGGRAPYEQYF

j_call: TRBJ1-6
clone_size: NA
v_call: TRBV2
d_call: NA
cdr3_nt: TGTGCCAGCAGTGACAGGGGTTATTCACCCCTCCACTTT
cdr3_aa: CASSDRGYSPLHF

j_call: TRBJ2-4
clone_size: NA
v_call: TRBV24-1
d_call: TRBD2
cdr3_nt: TGTGCCACCAGTGATTCCGGGGGGGCCCAAGCCAAAAACATTCAGTACTTC
cdr3_aa: CATSDSGGAQAKNIQYF

j_call: TRBJ2-3
clone_size: NA
v_call: TRBV5-1
d_call: TRBD2
cdr3_nt: TGCGCCAGCAGCCGGGGACTAGCGGGGCGAGATACGCAGTATTTT
cdr3_aa: CASSRGLAGRDTQYF

j_call: TRBJ1-1
clone_size: NA
v_call: TRBV4-2
d_call: NA
cdr3_nt: TGTGCCAGCAGCCAGGGGGCCGGGACACAGAACACTGAAGCTTTCTTT
cdr3_aa: CASSQGAGTQNTEAFF

j_call: TRBJ2-4
clone_size: NA
v_call: TRBV30
d_call: TRBD2
cdr3_nt: TGTGCCTGGAGTGTACCGGCGGGAGTATCAAACATTCAGTACTTC
cdr3_aa: CAWSVPAGVSNIQYF

j_call: TRBJ1-6
clone_size: NA
v_call: TRBV27
d_call: TRBD1
cdr3_nt: TGTGCCAGCAGCCGACCACGGACAGGCACCGATTCACCCCTCCACTTT
cdr3_aa: CASSRPRTGTDSPLHF

j_call: TRBJ2-4
clone_size: NA
v_call: TRBV29-1
d_call: TRBD2
cdr3_nt: TGCAGCGTGGGGGGACTAGCGGGAGAGAAAAACATTCAGTACTTC
cdr3_aa: CSVGGLAGEKNIQYF

j_call: TRBJ1-5
clone_size: NA
v_call: TRBV27
d_call: TRBD1
cdr3_nt: TGTGCCAGCAGTTTACGAGCCTTTGGGACAGGTGAATATCAGCCCCAGCATTTT
cdr3_aa: CASSLRAFGTGEYQPQHF

j_call: TRBJ1-6
clone_size: NA
v_call: TRBV6-5
d_call: TRBD1
cdr3_nt: TGTGCCAGCACCGCGGACAGGCCCTATAATTCACCCCTCCACTTT
cdr3_aa: CASTADRPYNSPLHF

j_call: TRBJ1-6
clone_size: NA
v_call: TRBV6-5
d_call: NA
cdr3_nt: TGTGCCAGCAGTTACACAGGGCGGAATTCACCCCTCCACTTT
cdr3_aa: CASSYTGRNSPLHF

j_call: TRBJ2-1
clone_size: NA
v_call: TRBV5-1
d_call: TRBD2
cdr3_nt: TGCGCCAGCAGACGGGAGGGAGTTTACAATGAGCAGTTCTTC
cdr3_aa: CASRREGVYNEQFF

j_call: TRBJ2-3
clone_size: once
v_call: TRBV5-6
d_call: NA
cdr3_nt: TGTGCCAGCAGGCCGGTATTCACAGATACGCAGTATTTT
cdr3_aa: CASRPVFTDTQYF